What follows is one T cell receptor (beta chain) and its context. A read error may be the cause here, since a much bigger clone is one base away. This sample is drawn from a study of T cells in Graves' hyperthyroidism and ophthalmopathy. RNA transcripts were the template for amplifying TCR beta CDR3 regions. The HTBI primer set was used in a first-round RT-PCR of the TCR CDR3. TCRdb passed the multiplex PCR reads through MiXCR, listing each CDR3 protein once. Of around 800,000 distinct CDR3 sequences in the sample, 35% to 40% were seen once. The source of the PBMCs was 9.5 to 10 ml of fresh peripheral blood. This receptor was identified in a man younger than 35 with Graves' hyperthyroidism. Sequencing used blood.

The CDR3 sequence: CDSSVAGGTGFGYTF. The CDR3 region has the DNA TGTGACAGCAGCGTAGCGGGCGGGACAGGTTTCGGCTACACCTTC. V gene TRBV9 combines with J gene TRBJ1-2; TRBD1 matches 8 bases. The CDR3 has 15 amino acids. Germline V CDR1 and CDR2: SGDLS, YYNGEE.